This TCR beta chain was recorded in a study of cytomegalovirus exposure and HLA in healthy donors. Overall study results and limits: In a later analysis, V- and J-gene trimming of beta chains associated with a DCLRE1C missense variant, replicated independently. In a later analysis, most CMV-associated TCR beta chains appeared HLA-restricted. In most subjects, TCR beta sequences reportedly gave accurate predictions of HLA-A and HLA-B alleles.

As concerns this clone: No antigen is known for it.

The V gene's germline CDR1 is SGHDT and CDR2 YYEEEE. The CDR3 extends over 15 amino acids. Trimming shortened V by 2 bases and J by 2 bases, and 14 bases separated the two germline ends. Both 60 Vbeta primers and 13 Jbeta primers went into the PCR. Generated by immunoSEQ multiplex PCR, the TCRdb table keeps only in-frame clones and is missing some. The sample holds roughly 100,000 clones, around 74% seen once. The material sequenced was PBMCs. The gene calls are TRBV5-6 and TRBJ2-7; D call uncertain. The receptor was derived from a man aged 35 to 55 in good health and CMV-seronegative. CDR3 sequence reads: CASSFRLSLPYEQYF. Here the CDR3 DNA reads TGTGCCAGCAGCTTTCGGTTATCACTACCCTACGAGCAGTACTTC.